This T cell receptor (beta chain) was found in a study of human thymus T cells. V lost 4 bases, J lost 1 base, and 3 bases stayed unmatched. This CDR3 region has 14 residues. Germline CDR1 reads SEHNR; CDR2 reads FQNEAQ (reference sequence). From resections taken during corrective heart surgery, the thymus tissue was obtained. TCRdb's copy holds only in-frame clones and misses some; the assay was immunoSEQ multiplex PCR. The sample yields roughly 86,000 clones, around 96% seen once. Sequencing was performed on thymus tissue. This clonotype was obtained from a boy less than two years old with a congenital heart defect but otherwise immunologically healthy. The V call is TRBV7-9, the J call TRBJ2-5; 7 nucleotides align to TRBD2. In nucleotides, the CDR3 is TGTGCCAGCAGCTCCCCGGGGGGCCAAGAGACCCAGTACTTC. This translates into CASSSPGGQETQYF.